The next 5 T cell receptor beta chains were all read from a single sample in a study of T cell repertoires in cytomegalovirus infection. One entry per CDR3 protein results from TCRdb running MiXCR on the reads. Of 150,000 to 200,000 distinct CDR3 sequences in the sample, approximately 28% were seen once. The material sequenced was PBMCs. The receptors here all came from a human donor in good health (CMV status not recorded). Some clones in this sample may be carry-over from other donors' samples.

The chain combines TRBV3-1 with TRBJ2-1; 12 nucleotides line up with TRBD1. Trimming removed 1 base from V and 8 bases from J; junction bases left unmatched: 9. The CDR3 contains 17 residues. Germline values: CDR1 LGHDT, CDR2 YNNKEL (reference sequence). The DNA for the CDR3 is TGTGCCAGCAGCCAAGGGACCCCGGGACAGGGGGCTGATGAGCAGTTCTTC. Its translation: CASSQGTPGQGADEQFF.

The DNA of the CDR3 is TGTGCCAGCAGCTTAGGGTACAGGCAAGACAATCAGCCCCAGCATTTT. Encoded protein: CASSLGYRQDNQPQHF. The chain recombines TRBV7-6 with TRBJ1-5; a possible D gene is TRBD1 (5 bases). V gave up 1 base and J gave up 3 bases, with 13 bases separating them. The CDR3 spans 16 residues. The V gene's germline CDR1 is SGHVS and CDR2 FNYEAQ. Variable domain in full (rest from reference TRBV7-6 and TRBJ1-5): GAGVSQSPRYKVTKRGQDVALRCDPISGHVSLYWYRQALGQGPEFLTYFNYEAQQDKSGLPNDRFSAERPEGSISTLTIQRTEQRDSAMYRCASSLGYRQDNQPQHFGDGTRLSIL.

V gene TRBV20-1 combines with J gene TRBJ2-3, with D perhaps TRBD1 or TRBD2 (5 bases each). V lost 5 bases and J lost 4, with 16 bases in between. The CDR3 is made up of 14 amino acids. Per the germline V gene, CDR1 is DFQATT and CDR2 is SNEGSKA (reference sequence). The CDR3 DNA sequence: TGCAGTGCTTTAAGGGGACGGCGGGCAGATACGCAGTATTTT. Its protein product is CSALRGRRADTQYF.

V gene TRBV5-6 combines with J gene TRBJ2-2; perhaps TRBD2 as D (5 bases). The CDR3 sequence is 17 residues long. Deletions cut 1 base from V and 2 bases from J, with 15 bases between. From germline, CDR1 is SGHDT and CDR2 YYEEEE. In DNA form, the CDR3 reads TGTGCCAGCAGCTTGAAGTCTTCGGGGTTCAACACCGGGGAGCTGTTTTTT. This translates into CASSLKSSGFNTGELFF.

The table lists this clonotype with a count of one. This sequence joins TRBV2 and TRBJ1-1; D not resolved. This CDR3 region has 13 residues. Germline CDR1 and CDR2: SNHLY and FYNNEI. Trimming took off 6 bases at V and 3 bases at J, with 11 bases between the two ends. The CDR3, as DNA: TGTGCCAGCAGCTCCCGACAAGACACTGAAGCTTTCTTT. Its protein product is CASSSRQDTEAFF.